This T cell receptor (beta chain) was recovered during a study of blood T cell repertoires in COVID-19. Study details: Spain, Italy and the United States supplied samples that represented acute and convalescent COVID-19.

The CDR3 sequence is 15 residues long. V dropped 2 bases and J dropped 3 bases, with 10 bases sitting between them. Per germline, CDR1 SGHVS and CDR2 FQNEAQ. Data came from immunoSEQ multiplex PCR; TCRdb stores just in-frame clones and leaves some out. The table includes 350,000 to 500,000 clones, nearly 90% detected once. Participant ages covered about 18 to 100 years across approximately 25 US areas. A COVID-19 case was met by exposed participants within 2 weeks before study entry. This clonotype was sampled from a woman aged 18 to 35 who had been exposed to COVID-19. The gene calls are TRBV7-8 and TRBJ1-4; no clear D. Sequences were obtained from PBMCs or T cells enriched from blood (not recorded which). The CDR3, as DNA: TGTGCCAGCAGCTTAATTCGGGGTCCTAATGAAAAACTGTTTTTT. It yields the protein CASSLIRGPNEKLFF.